This T cell receptor (beta chain) was observed in a study of OX40 agonist ivuxolimab in advanced cancers. CDR1 and CDR2 from the germline V gene are MDHEN and SYDVKM. V shed 6 bases and J shed 2 bases, with 13 bases lying between them. The CDR3 is 14 amino acids. TCRdb's copy holds only in-frame clones and misses some; the assay was immunoSEQ multiplex PCR. The sample lists about 80,000 clones, about 83% seen once, with approximately 25% in the top ten. The sequence was collected from an adult with an advanced solid tumor such as melanoma, head and neck, liver or kidney cancer. The chain is built from TRBV28 and TRBJ1-2, with no clear D. The source material was CD4+ or CD8+ T cells sorted from blood, sampled in a trial of the OX40 agonist ivuxolimab. The CDR3 DNA follows: TGTGCCAGCAGGGTCTCGGGCGCCAACTATGGCTACACCTTC. This translates into CASRVSGANYGYTF.